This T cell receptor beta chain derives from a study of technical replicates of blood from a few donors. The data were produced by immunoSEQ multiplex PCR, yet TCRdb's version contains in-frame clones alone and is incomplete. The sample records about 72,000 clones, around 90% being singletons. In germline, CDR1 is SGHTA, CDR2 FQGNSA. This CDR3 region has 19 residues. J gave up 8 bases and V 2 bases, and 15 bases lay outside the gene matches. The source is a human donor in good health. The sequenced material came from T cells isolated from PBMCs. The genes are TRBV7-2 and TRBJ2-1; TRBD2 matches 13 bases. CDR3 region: CASSLKGRYTSGRGDEQFF. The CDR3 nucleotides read TGTGCCAGCAGCTTAAAAGGGAGGTACACTAGCGGGAGGGGAGATGAGCAGTTCTTC.